This TCR beta chain was profiled in a study of lymphopenia after photon versus proton radiotherapy (dated by TCRdb to between 2018 and 2021). For the wider study: Photon and proton radiation therapy were compared by the study for their immunological effects in patients with gastrointestinal tumors who developed high-grade lymphopenia. The goal of the study was to characterize the differences between the two radiation modalities in how they affect the immune system. The cohort comprised about 19 patients with gastrointestinal tumors who received either photon or proton therapy and then developed lymphopenia.

Library preparation used the immunoSEQ multiplex PCR assay. T cell repertoires were profiled with deep sequencing of rearranged TCR beta loci together with multiparametric flow cytometry. The table comes from immuneACCESS by way of TCRdb, which keeps in-frame sequences with V and J called. Part of the clones is missing from these tables; in studies checked, under half for an unresolved V gene and the rest for unknown reasons. This sample holds about 24,000 clones; roughly 80% were observed only once. The ten largest clonotypes hold over 20% of the sample. General study outcomes and caveats: The survival association was assessed only in patients who died, and the authors presented better survival with proton therapy as a possibility rather than a demonstrated result. Across the cohort, among patients who died, a greater drop in TCR diversity after the nadir was inversely correlated with overall survival time. During treatment, patients who received photon therapy lost naive T cells and TCR diversity and gained effector/memory populations, whereas patients who received proton therapy remained relatively stable. After the lymphocyte count nadir, photon-treated repertoires showed oligoclonal expansion, especially of CD8+ Temra cells, which drove the drop in diversity.

Taken from cysteine to phenylalanine, the CDR3 has 15 residues. Only the CDR3 region is kept as DNA, spanning 45 bases read in frame from base 1. A distance of 11 bases separates the germline ends of V and J, which lose 0 bases and 5 bases respectively. CDR1 and CDR2 are drawn from the germline V gene: SGDLS, YYNGEE. Points on this clone: Its antigen is not yet known. Per-base quality was not reported, and no clone a single base away is much larger than it.

Sequencing used peripheral blood, obtained from a patient treated with photon-based radiotherapy. This sequence was found in a man in his forties with gastric cancer. The chain employs TRBV9 and TRBJ2-2; matching of 6 bases hints at TRBD1 as the D gene. The nucleotide sequence reads as follows: TGTGCCAGCAGCGTAGGACAGGCCGCTACCGGGGAGCTGTTTTTT. Its translation is CASSVGQAATGELFF.